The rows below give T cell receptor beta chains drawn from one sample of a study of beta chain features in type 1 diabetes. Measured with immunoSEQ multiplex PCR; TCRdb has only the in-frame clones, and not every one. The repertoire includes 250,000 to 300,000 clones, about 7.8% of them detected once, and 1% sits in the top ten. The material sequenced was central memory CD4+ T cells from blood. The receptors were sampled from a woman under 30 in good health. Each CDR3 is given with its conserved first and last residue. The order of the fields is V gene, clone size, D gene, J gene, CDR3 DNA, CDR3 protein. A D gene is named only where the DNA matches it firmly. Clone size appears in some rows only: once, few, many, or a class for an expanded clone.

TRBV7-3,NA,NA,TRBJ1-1,TGTGCCAGCAGCTCTCAGGGAACTAACACTGAAGCTTTCTTT,CASSSQGTNTEAFF
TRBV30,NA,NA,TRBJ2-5,TGTGCCTGGGCGGCCGGAGAGACCCAGTACTTC,CAWAAGETQYF
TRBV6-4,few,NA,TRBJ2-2,TGTGCCAGCAAAGGTGGACCCGGGACCGGGGAGCTGTTTTTT,CASKGGPGTGELFF
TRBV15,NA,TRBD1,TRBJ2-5,TGTGCCACCAGCAGAGACGGACAGGGAGAGACCCAGTACTTC,CATSRDGQGETQYF
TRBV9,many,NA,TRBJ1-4,TGTGCCAGCAGCGTATCTGCAACTAATGAAAAACTGTTTTTT,CASSVSATNEKLFF
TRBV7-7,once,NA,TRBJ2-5,TGTGCTAGCAGCCCACCGGGGCAGGAAGAGACCCAGTACTTC,CASSPPGQEETQYF
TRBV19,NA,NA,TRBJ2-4,TGTGCCAGTAGTATCCTCGTCGGCATTCAGTACTTC,CASSILVGIQYF
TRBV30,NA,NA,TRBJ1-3,TGTGCCTCCAAGAGAGGAGGGCCGAGAAACACCATATATTTT,CASKRGGPRNTIYF
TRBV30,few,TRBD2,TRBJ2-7,TGTGCCTGGAGTGTACGAACTAGCGGGAGCTACGAGCAGTACTTC,CAWSVRTSGSYEQYF
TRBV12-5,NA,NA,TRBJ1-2,TGTGCTAGTGCTCCATCAGCCTCCTATGGCTACACCTTC,CASAPSASYGYTF
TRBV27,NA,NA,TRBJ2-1,TGTGCCAGCAGTCCAGGGGCTACCTACTACAATGAGCAGTTCTTC,CASSPGATYYNEQFF
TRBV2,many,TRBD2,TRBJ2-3,TGTGCCAGCAGTGAAGTGGGTAGCGGGGGCACAGATACGCAGTATTTT,CASSEVGSGGTDTQYF
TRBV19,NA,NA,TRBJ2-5,TGTGCCAGTAGTATTCGGACCGCCCCCGAGGAGACCCAGTACTTC,CASSIRTAPEETQYF
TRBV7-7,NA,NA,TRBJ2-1,TGTGCTAGCAGTAAGTCGGTGTACAATGAGCAGTTCTTC,CASSKSVYNEQFF
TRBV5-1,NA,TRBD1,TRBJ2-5,TGCGCCAGCAGCCAGAATACAGGGGACCAAGAGACCCAGTACTTC,CASSQNTGDQETQYF
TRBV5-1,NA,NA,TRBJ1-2,TGCGCCAGCAGCCCCTCCGGACCACACTCCTACACCTTC,CASSPSGPHSYTF
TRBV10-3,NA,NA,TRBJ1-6,TGTGCCATCAGTAGCCAAGATTGGGCAGCGTCGAATTCACCCCTCCACTTT,CAISSQDWAASNSPLHF
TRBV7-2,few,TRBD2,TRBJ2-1,TGTGCCAGCAGCCAGTTAGCGGGAGTAGACAATGAGCAGTTCTTC,CASSQLAGVDNEQFF
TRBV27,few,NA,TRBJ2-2,TGTGCCAGCAGTTTAATGGGCCAGGGCGGGGAGCTGTTTTTT,CASSLMGQGGELFF
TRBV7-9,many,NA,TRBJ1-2,TGTGCCAGCAGCGACGGACAGTATGGCTACACCTTC,CASSDGQYGYTF
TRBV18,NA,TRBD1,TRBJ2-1,TGTGCCAGCTCATTGGGACAGAGTACCTACAATGAGCAGTTCTTC,CASSLGQSTYNEQFF
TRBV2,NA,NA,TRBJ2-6,TGTGCCAGCAGTGAACGGTCGGCTGCCGGGGCCAACGTCCTGACTTTC,CASSERSAAGANVLTF
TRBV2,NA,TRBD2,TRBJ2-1,TGTGCCAGCAGTGAATGGTACCGAGCGGGAGGCAAAAATGAGCAGTTCTTC,CASSEWYRAGGKNEQFF
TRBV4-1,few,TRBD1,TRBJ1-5,TGCGCCAGCAGCCAAAACCGTGGGACAGGGGACAATCAGCCCCAGCATTTT,CASSQNRGTGDNQPQHF
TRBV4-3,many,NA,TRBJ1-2,TGCGCCAGCAGCCAAGATTTAGGACAATCCTATGGCTACACCTTC,CASSQDLGQSYGYTF
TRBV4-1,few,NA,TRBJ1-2,TGCGCCAGCAGCCAAGATGGGGGTCGGAGTGGCTACACCTTC,CASSQDGGRSGYTF
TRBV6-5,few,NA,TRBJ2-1,TGTGCCAGCAGTTACGGTGCTGGTTACAATGAGCAGTTCTTC,CASSYGAGYNEQFF
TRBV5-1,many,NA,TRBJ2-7,TGCGCCAGCAGCTTGGAACGGAGCTCCTACGAGCAGTACTTC,CASSLERSSYEQYF
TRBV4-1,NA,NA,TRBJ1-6,TGCGCCAGCAGCCAAGAGGAGGGTCGACAGGAAGGGGCCCTCCACTTT,CASSQEEGRQEGALHF
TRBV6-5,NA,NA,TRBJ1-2,TGTGCCAGCAGTTACGGGAGGCTCCCCTTCTATGGCTACACCTTC,CASSYGRLPFYGYTF
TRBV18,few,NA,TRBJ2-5,TGTGCCAGCTCACCCCTGTACGGGGTCAGAGAGACCCAGTACTTC,CASSPLYGVRETQYF
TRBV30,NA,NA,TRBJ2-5,TGTGCCTTAAACCGCGGGATCCAAGAGACCCAGTACTTC,CALNRGIQETQYF
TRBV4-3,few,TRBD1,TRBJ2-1,TGCGCCAGCAGCCATTACGGACAGGGGAATAGGAATGAGCAGTTCTTC,CASSHYGQGNRNEQFF
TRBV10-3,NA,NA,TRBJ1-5,TGTGCCATCAGTGAGCAGGTCAATCAGCCCCAGCATTTT,CAISEQVNQPQHF
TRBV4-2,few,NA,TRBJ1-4,TGTGCCAGCAGCGGGGCTGGGCCTAATGAAAAACTGTTTTTT,CASSGAGPNEKLFF
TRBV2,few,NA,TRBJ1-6,TGTGCCAGCAGCGGGTTGGGGGATTCACCCCTCCACTTT,CASSGLGDSPLHF
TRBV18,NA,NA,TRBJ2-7,TGTGCCAGCTCACCTTCCGGGTCCAACTACGAGCAGTACTTC,CASSPSGSNYEQYF
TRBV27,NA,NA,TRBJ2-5,TGTGCCAGCAGTTGGGGACGGGGATTTCAAGAGACCCAGTACTTC,CASSWGRGFQETQYF
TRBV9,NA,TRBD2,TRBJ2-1,TGTGCCAGCAGCGTAGCCCCCTTCGCGGGGGGTGAGCGTGCAAATGAGCAGTTCTTC,CASSVAPFAGGERANEQFF
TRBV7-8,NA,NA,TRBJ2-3,TGTGCCAGCAGCTTACGAGGGTCAGATACGCAGTATTTT,CASSLRGSDTQYF
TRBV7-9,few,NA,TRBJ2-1,TGTGCCAGCAGCTCTAGAGAGGGTGAGCAGTTCTTC,CASSSREGEQFF
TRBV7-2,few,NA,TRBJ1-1,TGTGCCAGCAGCTCCCGGGGCAGGTATGAAGCTTTCTTT,CASSSRGRYEAFF
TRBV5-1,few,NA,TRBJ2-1,TGCGCCAGCAGAAGGGGGGACTCCTACAATGAGCAGTTCTTC,CASRRGDSYNEQFF
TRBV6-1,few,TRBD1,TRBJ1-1,TGTGCCAGCAGTGGGGTTAGGGGGCAGAACACTGAAGCTTTCTTT,CASSGVRGQNTEAFF
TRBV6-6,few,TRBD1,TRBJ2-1,TGTGCCAGCAGTGCTGGACAGGCTCTTTACAATGAGCAGTTCTTC,CASSAGQALYNEQFF
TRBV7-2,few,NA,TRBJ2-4,TGTGCCAGCAGCCAGAATGTATTGGGAAACATTCAGTACTTC,CASSQNVLGNIQYF
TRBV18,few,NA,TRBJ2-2,TGTGCCAGCTCACCCGTATCGGGGAACACCGGGGAGCTGTTTTTT,CASSPVSGNTGELFF
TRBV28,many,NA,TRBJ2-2,TGTGCCAGCAGCGGGTGGGACACCTTCAACACCGGGGAGCTGTTTTTT,CASSGWDTFNTGELFF